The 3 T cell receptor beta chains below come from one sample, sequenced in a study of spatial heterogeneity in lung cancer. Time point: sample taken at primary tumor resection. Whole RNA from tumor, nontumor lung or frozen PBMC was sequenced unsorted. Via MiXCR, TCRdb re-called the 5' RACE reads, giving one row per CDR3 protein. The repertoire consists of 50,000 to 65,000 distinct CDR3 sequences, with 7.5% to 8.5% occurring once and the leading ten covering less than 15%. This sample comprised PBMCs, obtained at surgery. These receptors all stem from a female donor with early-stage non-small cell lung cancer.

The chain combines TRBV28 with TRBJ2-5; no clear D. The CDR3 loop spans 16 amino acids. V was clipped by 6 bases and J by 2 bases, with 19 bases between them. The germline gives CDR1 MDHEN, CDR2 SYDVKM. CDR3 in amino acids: CASSKLSLGIQETQYF. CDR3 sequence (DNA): TGTGCCAGCAGCAAACTCTCGTTGGGCATTCAAGAGACCCAGTACTTC.

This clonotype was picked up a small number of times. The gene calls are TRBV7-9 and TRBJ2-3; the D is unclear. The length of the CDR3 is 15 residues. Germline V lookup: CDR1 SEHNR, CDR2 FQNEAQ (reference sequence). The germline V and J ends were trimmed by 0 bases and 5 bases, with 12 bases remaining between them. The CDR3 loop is CASSLARNAGDTQYF. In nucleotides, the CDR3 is TGTGCCAGCAGCTTAGCCAGAAATGCTGGAGATACGCAGTATTTT.

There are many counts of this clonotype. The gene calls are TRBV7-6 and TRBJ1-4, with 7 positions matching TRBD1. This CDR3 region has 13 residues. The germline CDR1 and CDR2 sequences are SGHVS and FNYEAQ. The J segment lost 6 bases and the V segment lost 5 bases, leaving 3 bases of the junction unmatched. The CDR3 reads CASSGQVDEKLFF. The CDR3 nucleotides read TGTGCCAGCAGCGGACAGGTGGATGAAAAACTGTTTTTT.